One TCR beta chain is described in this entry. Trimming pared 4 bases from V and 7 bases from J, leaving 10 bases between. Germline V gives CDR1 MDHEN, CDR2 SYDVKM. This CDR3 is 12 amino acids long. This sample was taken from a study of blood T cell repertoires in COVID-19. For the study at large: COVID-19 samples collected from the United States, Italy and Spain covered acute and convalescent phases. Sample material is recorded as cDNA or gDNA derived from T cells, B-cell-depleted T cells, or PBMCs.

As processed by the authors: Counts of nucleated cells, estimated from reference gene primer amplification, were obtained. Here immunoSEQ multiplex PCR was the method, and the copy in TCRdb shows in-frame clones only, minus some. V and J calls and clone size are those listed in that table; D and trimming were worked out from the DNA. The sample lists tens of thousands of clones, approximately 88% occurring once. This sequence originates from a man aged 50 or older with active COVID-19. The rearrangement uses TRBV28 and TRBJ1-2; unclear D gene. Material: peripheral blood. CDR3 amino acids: CASSWRASGYTF. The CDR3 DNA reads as TGTGCCAGCAGTTGGAGAGCAAGTGGCTACACCTTC.